One sample yielded the 30 T cell receptor beta chains listed below, sequenced in a study of blood T cell repertoires in COVID-19. Repertoires were generated with immunoSEQ multiplex PCR, while TCRdb's copy carries only in-frame clones and drops some. The sample carries approximately 220,000 clones, 83% recorded once. The sequencing input was peripheral blood. The receptors were gathered from a woman in her thirties or forties with active or convalescent COVID-19.

On this clone itself: Distinct nucleotide sequences in the sample also encode this CDR3. The rearrangement joins TRBV4-1 to TRBJ1-4; 9 positions match TRBD1. Germline CDR1 reads MGHRA; CDR2 reads YSYEKL. The CDR3 spans 15 residues. With V trimmed by 3 bases and J by 4 bases, 3 bases remained unmatched. The CDR3 protein is CASSQPGQGNEKLFF. CDR3 in DNA: TGCGCCAGCAGCCAGCCGGGACAGGGTAATGAAAAACTGTTTTTT.

This clone was found a few times. The gene calls are TRBV19 and TRBJ1-6; 8 bases align to TRBD1. The CDR3 loop spans 18 amino acids. Germline values: CDR1 LNHDA, CDR2 SQIVND (reference sequence). With 6 bases clipped from V and 0 bases from J, the junction kept 10 bases outside the gene matches. The DNA for the CDR3 is TGTGCCAGTAGAGGACAGGGAATCTCGAGCTCCTATAATTCACCCCTCCACTTT. This translates into CASRGQGISSSYNSPLHF.

The chain recombines TRBV10-2 with TRBJ2-5; 7 nucleotides line up with TRBD1. The V gene end was trimmed by 2 bases and the J gene end by 3 bases; junction bases not matched to a gene: 9. The CDR3 is 16 residues long. Germline V gene data show CDR1 as WSHSY and CDR2 as SAAADI. The CDR3 loop reads CASSERGTVIKETQYF. CDR3 in DNA: TGCGCCAGCAGTGAGAGGGGGACAGTGATAAAAGAGACCCAGTACTTC.

As for this clone: The junction departs from the called germline gene at one end, perhaps through a read error. The chain is built from TRBV19 and TRBJ1-5, with 10 bases that match TRBD1. Germline assignment: CDR1 LNHDA and CDR2 SQIVND (reference sequence). The CDR3 spans 18 residues. The DNA of the CDR3 is TGTGCCAGTGGTATGAGACAGGGGGCGCCCATCATAAATCAGCCCCAGCATTTT. Amino acid sequence: CASGMRQGAPIINQPQHF.

The chain uses TRBV2 and TRBJ2-5; D is uncertain. The CDR3 is 14 residues long. The V end lost 6 bases, the J end lost 0 bases, and 11 bases lay between the germline ends. CDR1 is SNHLY, CDR2 FYNNEI, per germline. Written as DNA, the CDR3 is TGTGCCAGCAGCCGATCAGGATACCAAGAGACCCAGTACTTC. It specifies CASSRSGYQETQYF.

The CDR3 here is CAAGERSDGYTF. For the CDR3, the DNA is TGTGCCGCGGGCGAACGCTCTGATGGCTACACCTTC. The chain uses TRBV10-3 and TRBJ1-2; D is ambiguous. Germline V gene data show CDR1 as ENHRY and CDR2 as SYGVKD. The CDR3 sequence is 12 residues long. V lost 11 bases and J 6 bases, leaving 16 bases between the germline ends.

V usage is TRBV27 and J usage is TRBJ2-2, with D maybe TRBD2 (6 bases). Germline V gene lookup returns CDR1 MNHEY and CDR2 SMNVEV (reference sequence). V was clipped by 4 bases and J by 7 bases, with 13 bases between them. The CDR3 has 14 residues. CDR3 nucleotide sequence: TGTGCCAGCAGTTCCCCAGGGAGGAACGGGGAGCTGTTTTTT. This sequence encodes CASSSPGRNGELFF.

To note about this clone: A much more abundant neighbour one base away suggests this may be a read error. The chain couples TRBV6-5 to TRBJ2-1; 9 bases are shared with TRBD1. CDR1 and CDR2 (germline): MNHEY, SVGAGI. The junction had 3 bases not matched to a gene; V was cut back by 10 bases and J by 2 bases. The CDR3 covers 13 residues. CDR3 sequence reads: CATGTGPYNEQFF. CDR3 nucleotide sequence: TGTGCCACCGGGACAGGGCCCTACAATGAGCAGTTCTTC.

CDR3 bases: TGTGCCAGCAGTTTAGGGAGGGGGAACACTGAAGCTTTCTTT. This sequence encodes CASSLGRGNTEAFF. The chain uses TRBV27 and TRBJ1-1; a weak D match, TRBD1 (5 bases). CDR1 is MNHEY and CDR2 is SMNVEV in the germline V gene (reference sequence). V was clipped by 2 bases and J by 1 base, with 8 bases between them. The length of the CDR3 is 14 residues.

This chain uses TRBV28 with TRBJ1-5; D may be TRBD1 (6 bases). CDR3 length equals 17 residues. V lost 4 bases, J lost 0 bases, and 16 bases lay in between. Germline CDR1 and CDR2: MDHEN and SYDVKM. The CDR3 bases are TGTGCCAGCAGTTGGGCTGCCGGGACACATAGCAATCAGCCCCAGCATTTT. It encodes CASSWAAGTHSNQPQHF.

This sequence joins TRBV19 and TRBJ1-1, with 7 bases identical to TRBD1. Trimming took 6 bases from V and 0 from J; bases not matched to a gene: 7. Germline-derived CDR1 and CDR2 are LNHDA and SQIVND (reference sequence). This CDR3 contains 15 residues. CDR3 loop: CASSSGGQLNTEAFF. DNA for the CDR3: TGTGCCAGTAGCAGCGGGGGACAGTTGAACACTGAAGCTTTCTTT.

This clone was seen more than once but under ten times. V gene TRBV6-4 combines with J gene TRBJ1-2; TRBD1 matches 7 bases. V lost 6 bases, J lost 4 bases, and 5 bases stayed unmatched. CDR1 and CDR2 (germline): MRHNA, SNTAGT. There are 13 residues in the CDR3. CDR3: CASRDPGGYGYTF. In DNA form, the CDR3 reads TGTGCCAGCAGAGATCCAGGGGGCTATGGCTACACCTTC.

CDR3 loop: CASSSPLQGAGQPQHF. The CDR3 DNA follows: TGTGCCAGCAGTTCCCCCTTACAGGGGGCTGGACAGCCCCAGCATTTT. The chain recombines TRBV28 with TRBJ1-5; 9 nucleotides line up with TRBD1. Germline V gene sequence: CDR1 MDHEN, CDR2 SYDVKM. The trim removed 4 bases at V and 7 bases at J, leaving 11 bases unmatched. The CDR3 length is 16 residues.

The rearrangement joins TRBV29-1 to TRBJ1-2; D gene uncertain. Germline V gives CDR1 SQVTM, CDR2 ANQGSEA. The CDR3 length is 11 residues. V was trimmed by 7 bases and J by 4 bases, leaving 10 bases between them. CDR3 sequence: CSALALYGYTF. CDR3 sequence (DNA): TGCAGCGCCCTGGCCCTCTATGGCTACACCTTC.

The V and J genes are TRBV11-3 and TRBJ2-7; D is perhaps TRBD1 (5 bases). V lost 4 bases and J lost 0, with 10 bases in between. The V gene's germline CDR1 is SGHNT and CDR2 YENEEA. The CDR3 is made up of 14 amino acids. The CDR3 DNA reads TGTGCCAGCAGCTCTAGACAGTCCTCCTACGAGCAGTACTTC. Protein sequence: CASSSRQSSYEQYF.

The V gene is TRBV5-4, the J gene TRBJ1-3, with 7 bases aligning to TRBD1. There are 16 residues in the CDR3. V was pared by 3 bases and J by 1 base, with 7 bases of the junction left unmatched. Germline CDR1 is SGHNT and CDR2 is YYREEE (reference sequence). In DNA form, the CDR3 reads TGTGCCAGCAGCTCGGAATTGACAGGGTCTGGAAACACCATATATTTT. The encoded protein is CASSSELTGSGNTIYF.

The chain recombines TRBV6-1 with TRBJ1-4; 7 nucleotides agree with TRBD1. V trimming: 6 bases; J trimming: 8 bases; junction bases outside the gene matches: 12. This CDR3 is 15 amino acids long. The germline CDR1 and CDR2 sequences are MNHNS and SASEGT. DNA of the CDR3: TGTGCCAGCAGCGACAAAGGGGGCTTAAAAGAAAAACTGTTTTTT. It encodes CASSDKGGLKEKLFF.

The chain's CDR3 is CASSGQGLDGYTF. The CDR3 DNA is TGTGCCAGCAGCGGACAGGGTTTGGATGGCTACACCTTC. The chain joins TRBV9 to TRBJ1-2; 7 nucleotides agree with TRBD1. The ends lost 3 bases at V and 6 bases at J; junction bases unmatched: 5. The CDR3 sequence is 13 residues long. CDR1 is SGDLS, CDR2 YYNGEE, per germline.

This chain connects TRBV28 to TRBJ1-1, with D unresolved. V lost 6 bases to trimming and J lost 0 bases, with 11 bases between them. This CDR3 is 14 amino acids long. Germline lookup yields CDR1 MDHEN and CDR2 SYDVKM. CDR3 sequence: CASRSAGMNTEAFF. The DNA of the CDR3 is TGTGCCAGCAGATCCGCGGGGATGAACACTGAAGCTTTCTTT. The full variable domain, its missing parts supplied by reference TRBV28 and TRBJ1-1, is DVKVTQSSRYLVKRTGEKVFLECVQDMDHENMFWYRQDPGLGLRLIYFSYDVKMKEKGDIPEGYSVSREKKERFSLILESASTNQTSMYLCASRSAGMNTEAFFGQGTRLTVV.

The gene calls are TRBV27 and TRBJ2-3, with D possibly being TRBD2 (7 bases). The V gene lost 4 bases and the J gene lost 5 bases, with 10 bases spanning the gap. The germline V gene has CDR1 MNHEY and CDR2 SMNVEV (reference sequence). This CDR3 comprises 13 residues. DNA of the CDR3: TGTGCCAGCAGTTGGGAGGGGGGAGATACGCAGTATTTT. This encodes CASSWEGGDTQYF.

The chain uses TRBV15 and TRBJ2-1; 8 bases are a match to TRBD1. Germline V gene sequence: CDR1 LNHNV, CDR2 YYDKDF (reference sequence). This CDR3 spans 14 amino acids. J was trimmed by 9 bases and V by 5 bases; bases with no gene match: 9. Here the CDR3 reads CATSPPDRASEQFF. The CDR3 nucleotides read TGTGCCACCAGCCCCCCGGACAGGGCGAGTGAGCAGTTCTTC.

The J gene is TRBJ1-4, the V gene TRBV18; D not resolved. CDR1 KGHSH and CDR2 LQKENI come from the germline V gene. The V end lost 0 bases, the J end lost 4 bases, and 6 bases lay between the germline ends. This CDR3 is 14 amino acids long. The CDR3 nucleotides read TGTGCCAGCTCACCACCGGGAGTTAATGAAAAACTGTTTTTT. Translating it yields CASSPPGVNEKLFF.

This clone was counted a few times. The chain is built from TRBV10-1 and TRBJ2-7; weak D call: TRBD2 (5 bases). The germline gives CDR1 WNHNN, CDR2 SYGVQD (reference sequence). This CDR3 contains 15 residues. Trimming removed 6 bases at V and 6 bases at J, with 21 bases between. The CDR3 spells CASRSIRGSRFEQYF. DNA of the CDR3: TGCGCCAGCAGATCCATACGTGGGAGTAGGTTCGAGCAGTACTTC.

This clone was seen a few times. An end of the junction does not agree with germline; a read error may underlie this. J is TRBJ2-7 and V is TRBV27; 8 bases line up with TRBD1. Germline V gene data show CDR1 as MNHEY and CDR2 as SMNVEV (reference sequence). The CDR3 runs to 16 residues. This CDR3 is CASSHVARTGSFEQYF. Written as DNA, the CDR3 is TGTGCCAGCAGCCACGTTGCCCGGACAGGGTCCTTCGAGCAGTACTTC.

The rearrangement links TRBV7-2 to TRBJ1-3; D uncertain. The CDR3 consists of 15 residues. Per the germline V gene, CDR1 is SGHTA and CDR2 is FQGNSA. Trimming cost V 3 bases and J 3 bases, with 12 bases left between them. The CDR3 DNA sequence: TGTGCCAGCAGCTTTCGTGTGGGAGGTGGAAACACCATATATTTT. Amino acid sequence: CASSFRVGGGNTIYF.

V and J are TRBV5-1 and TRBJ1-2, with TRBD1 matching over 8 bases. The CDR3 covers 14 residues. Unmatched junction bases numbered 4, after V lost 3 bases and J lost 3 bases. Per germline, CDR1 SGHRS and CDR2 YFSETQ. CDR3 sequence (DNA): TGCGCCAGCAGCTCCCAGGGGGCTGACTATGGCTACACCTTC. Translated, it gives CASSSQGADYGYTF.

The rearrangement uses TRBV30 and TRBJ2-7, with TRBD1 as a possible D gene (6 bases). Trimming stripped 8 bases from V and 1 base from J, with 9 bases between. This CDR3 spans 11 amino acids. CDR1 is GTSNPN and CDR2 is SVGIG in the germline V gene (reference sequence). The CDR3 loop is CARTDSYEQYF. As DNA, the CDR3 is TGTGCCCGGACAGATTCCTACGAGCAGTACTTC.

Regarding this clone: The same CDR3 arises from other DNA sequences in this sample as well. This chain connects TRBV2 to TRBJ1-3, with D possibly being TRBD1 (5 bases). Germline CDR1 reads SNHLY; CDR2 reads FYNNEI. Trimming cost V 6 bases and J 0 bases, with 9 bases left between them. This CDR3 comprises 14 residues. The CDR3 protein is CASRPTVSGNTIYF. The CDR3 nucleotides are TGTGCCAGCAGACCGACAGTCTCTGGAAACACCATATATTTT.

The CDR3 loop is CASIPPVSGNTIYF. CDR3 sequence (DNA): TGTGCCAGCATCCCACCGGTGTCGGGAAACACCATATATTTT. V usage is TRBV9 and J usage is TRBJ1-3; D remains unclear. In germline, CDR1 is SGDLS, CDR2 YYNGEE. Deletions cut 6 bases from V and 4 bases from J, with 14 bases between. This CDR3 has 14 residues. Combining the CDR3 with reference TRBV9 and TRBJ1-3 gives the whole variable domain DSGVTQTPKHLITATGQRVTLRCSPRSGDLSVYWYQQSLDQGLQFLIQYYNGEERAKGNILERFSAQQFPDLHSELNLSSLELGDSALYFCASIPPVSGNTIYFGEGSWLTVV.

V usage is TRBV6-1 and J usage is TRBJ1-2; TRBD1 might be the D (5 bases). The CDR3 has 14 amino acids. Trimming pared 1 base from V and 2 bases from J, leaving 8 bases between. Germline CDR1 MNHNS, CDR2 SASEGT. As DNA, the CDR3 is TGTGCCAGCAGTGAAGGTGACAGAAACTATGGCTACACCTTC. Translated, it gives CASSEGDRNYGYTF.